This TCR beta chain was observed in a study of blood T cell repertoires in COVID-19. For the study at large: Samples of COVID-19 (acute and convalescent) were obtained from the United States, Italy and Spain.

This CDR3 is built from 16 residues. Germline loops: CDR1 ENHRY, CDR2 SYGVKD. V gave up 6 bases and J gave up 0 bases; unmatched junction bases: 9. The assay was immunoSEQ multiplex PCR, and TCRdb's table has in-frame clones only and misses some. The profile shows under 150,000 clones, roughly four fifths of them singletons. J is TRBJ2-7 and V is TRBV10-3, with TRBD2 identical over 9 bases. Sequenced sample: peripheral blood. The sequence was collected from a man aged 35 to 55 with active or convalescent COVID-19. The CDR3 reads CAIRNTAGGYSYEQYF. The CDR3 region has the DNA TGTGCCATCAGGAATACGGCGGGGGGGTACTCCTACGAGCAGTACTTC.